Each of the 24 T cell receptor beta chains below was sequenced from the same sample in a study of blood T cell repertoires in COVID-19. Method: immunoSEQ multiplex PCR; TCRdb's copy keeps in-frame clones and lacks some. The data hold around 55,000 clones, with approximately 90% observed a single time. Sequences were obtained from peripheral blood. The receptors shown here come from a man in his forties with acute or convalescent COVID-19.

The chain uses TRBV19 and TRBJ1-3, with TRBD1 matching 7 bases. The trim removed 4 bases at V and 7 bases at J, leaving 13 bases unmatched. Germline assignment: CDR1 LNHDA and CDR2 SQIVND (reference sequence). The CDR3 is 16 residues long. CDR3 loop: CASSTPNRGRGNTIYF. CDR3 DNA: TGTGCCAGTAGTACGCCAAACAGGGGCCGCGGCAACACCATATATTTT.

The genes are TRBV7-2 and TRBJ2-2; 9 bases fit TRBD2. The germline gives CDR1 SGHTA, CDR2 FQGNSA. CDR3 size: 17 residues. V lost 8 bases, J lost 1 base, and 11 bases stayed unmatched. The CDR3 spells CASSRDFSGGNTGELFF. The DNA of the CDR3 is TGTGCCAGCTCAAGGGACTTTAGCGGGGGGAACACCGGGGAGCTGTTTTTT.

The CDR3 here is CASTLDTEAFF. CDR3 nucleotide sequence: TGTGCCAGCACACTGGACACTGAAGCTTTCTTT. The rearrangement uses TRBV11-3 and TRBJ1-1; no definite D call. V was cut by 7 bases and J by 3 bases, with 6 bases left in between. The CDR3 spans 11 residues. Germline V gives CDR1 SGHNT, CDR2 YENEEA.

This sequence joins TRBV6-5 and TRBJ1-5; no clear D. Trimming shortened V by 6 bases and J by 0 bases, and 12 bases separated the two germline ends. The CDR3 runs 15 residues. Germline V gene data show CDR1 as MNHEY and CDR2 as SVGAGI. The CDR3 DNA is TGTGCCAGCAGACAGACCGTTTATAGCAATCAGCCCCAGCATTTT. Encoded protein: CASRQTVYSNQPQHF.

The rearrangement uses TRBV9 and TRBJ2-7; D uncertain. Germline V gives CDR1 SGDLS, CDR2 YYNGEE. With 8 bases removed from V and 6 bases from J, the gap between germline ends came to 18 bases. The CDR3 is 13 residues long. Here the CDR3 DNA reads TGTGCCAGTTCAGAAGTAAATCACAGCGAGCAGTACTTC. This encodes CASSEVNHSEQYF.

The genes are TRBV7-8 and TRBJ1-5; maybe TRBD1 (5 bases). The V gene's germline CDR1 is SGHVS and CDR2 FQNEAQ. V was trimmed by 7 bases and J by 10 bases, leaving 17 bases between them. This CDR3 has 13 residues. CDR3 in amino acids: CASTAIRGGPQHF. The CDR3 DNA reads TGTGCCAGCACCGCCATTCGCGGGGGACCCCAGCATTTT. The entire variable domain, with the rest obtained from reference TRBV7-8 and TRBJ1-5, is as follows: GAGVSQSPRYKVAKRGQDVALRCDPISGHVSLFWYQQALGQGPEFLTYFQNEAQLDKSGLPSDRFFAERPEGSVSTLKIQRTQQEDSAVYLCASTAIRGGPQHFGDGTRLSIL.

V usage is TRBV2 and J usage is TRBJ1-3, with D unclear. V was cut by 6 bases and J by 0 bases, with 12 bases left in between. The CDR3 sequence is 15 residues long. Germline V gene lookup returns CDR1 SNHLY and CDR2 FYNNEI. CDR3 sequence (DNA): TGTGCCAGCAGCGGAACAGCGGCCTCTGGAAACACCATATATTTT. Translating it yields CASSGTAASGNTIYF.

This clone was counted between two and nine times. This sequence joins TRBV7-8 and TRBJ2-5; weak D call: TRBD2 (5 bases). The germline gives CDR1 SGHVS, CDR2 FQNEAQ. This CDR3 is built from 13 residues. With 3 bases removed from V and 3 bases from J, the gap between germline ends came to 8 bases. Here the CDR3 reads CASSFHGEETQYF. In nucleotides, the CDR3 is TGTGCCAGCAGCTTCCACGGGGAAGAGACCCAGTACTTC.

J is TRBJ1-1 and V is TRBV10-3, with 7 bases identical to TRBD1. Per germline, CDR1 ENHRY and CDR2 SYGVKD. V lost 6 bases to trimming and J lost 1 base; unmatched junction nucleotides: 5. This CDR3 is 14 amino acids long. In nucleotides, the CDR3 is TGTGCCATCAGGGGGACAGATAGGAACACTGAAGCTTTCTTT. This encodes CAIRGTDRNTEAFF.

The chain uses TRBV10-3 and TRBJ1-3; 10 nucleotides line up with TRBD1. After removal of 7 bases from V and 0 bases from J, the junction contained 6 bases not matched to a gene. Germline-derived CDR1 and CDR2 are ENHRY and SYGVKD. The CDR3 sequence is 16 residues long. Written as DNA, the CDR3 is TGTGCCATCAAGCCGGGACAGGGGAGCTCTGGAAACACCATATATTTT. As protein: CAIKPGQGSSGNTIYF.

This clone was seen a single time. The chain employs TRBV19 and TRBJ1-1; D might be TRBD1 (5 bases). Looked up from germline, CDR1 is LNHDA and CDR2 is SQIVND (reference sequence). The CDR3 is 15 amino acids. Trimming pared 3 bases from V and 4 bases from J, leaving 15 bases between. The CDR3 here is CASSISRVQGTEAFF. The CDR3 coding sequence is TGTGCCAGTAGTATCTCCAGGGTGCAAGGCACTGAAGCTTTCTTT.

CDR3 in amino acids: CATSDSRTGTYGYTF. Here the CDR3 DNA reads TGTGCCACCAGTGATTCTCGGACAGGGACCTATGGCTACACCTTC. This chain links TRBV24-1 with TRBJ1-2; TRBD1 agrees at 8 bases. In germline, CDR1 is KGHDR, CDR2 SFDVKD. The trim removed 2 bases at V and 4 bases at J, leaving 5 bases unmatched. The CDR3 length is 15 residues.

This clone was counted once. V and J are TRBV7-2 and TRBJ1-3; D is ambiguous. CDR1 is SGHTA, CDR2 FQGNSA, per germline. Between the trimmed V and J ends, which lost 1 base and 2 bases, there was a span of 12 bases. There are 16 residues in the CDR3. CDR3 sequence: CASSLDGRGTGNTIYF. CDR3 nucleotides: TGTGCCAGCAGCTTAGATGGGCGGGGTACTGGAAACACCATATATTTT.

This rearrangement joins TRBV7-9 to TRBJ1-6; D unresolved. This CDR3 region has 13 residues. CDR1 SEHNR and CDR2 FQNEAQ come from the germline V gene (reference sequence). Trimming stripped 5 bases from V and 8 bases from J, with 10 bases between. CDR3 bases: TGTGCCAGCAGCCCAAACGGGGATTCACCCCTCCACTTT. Protein sequence: CASSPNGDSPLHF.

This chain links TRBV11-3 with TRBJ2-7; the D is unclear. The V gene's germline CDR1 is SGHNT and CDR2 YENEEA. The V and J ends lost 2 bases and 5 bases respectively, with 10 bases between them. The CDR3 consists of 13 residues. DNA for the CDR3: TGTGCCAGCAGCTTAAACGGTCTCCACGAGCAGTACTTC. This encodes CASSLNGLHEQYF. Looking up the rest from reference TRBV11-3 and TRBJ2-7 gives the full variable domain: EAGVVQSPRYKIIEKKQPVAFWCNPISGHNTLYWYLQNLGQGPELLIRYENEEAVDDSQLPKDRFSAERLKGVDSTLKIQPAELGDSAVYLCASSLNGLHEQYFGPGTRLTVT.

The chain links TRBV19 to TRBJ1-5; 7 bases agree with TRBD1. The length of the CDR3 is 15 residues. Germline V gene lookup returns CDR1 LNHDA and CDR2 SQIVND (reference sequence). J lost 11 bases, V lost 3 bases, and 13 bases had no gene match. For the CDR3, the DNA is TGTGCCAGTAGTATCGAGCAGGGGGTGTTTCGGTCCCAGCATTTT. It yields the protein CASSIEQGVFRSQHF.

The genes are TRBV5-1 and TRBJ2-1; no firm D call. Trimming pared 2 bases from V and 6 bases from J, leaving 6 bases between. There are 12 residues in the CDR3. Germline assignment: CDR1 SGHRS and CDR2 YFSETQ. For the CDR3, the DNA is TGCGCCAGCAGCTTCAACAGCAATGAGCAGTTCTTC. This codes for CASSFNSNEQFF.

This chain uses TRBV7-8 with TRBJ2-7, with TRBD2 matching over 9 bases. There are 16 residues in the CDR3. Germline lookup yields CDR1 SGHVS and CDR2 FQNEAQ. V trimming: 5 bases; J trimming: 1 base; junction bases outside the gene matches: 9. CDR3 protein: CASSLPTSGPSYEQYF. CDR3 bases: TGTGCCAGCAGCCTCCCGACTAGCGGACCTTCCTACGAGCAGTACTTC.

The chain employs TRBV20-1 and TRBJ2-1; 7 bases are a match to TRBD2. Per germline, CDR1 DFQATT and CDR2 SNEGSKA (reference sequence). The CDR3 runs 11 residues. The J segment lost 7 bases and the V segment lost 5 bases, leaving 2 bases of the junction unmatched. This CDR3 is CSAGRENEQFF. In DNA, the CDR3 is TGCAGTGCTGGGAGGGAGAATGAGCAGTTCTTC.

The chain recombines TRBV12-3 or TRBV12-4 with TRBJ1-1; D remains unclear. V dropped 3 bases and J dropped 5 bases, with 4 bases sitting between them. The CDR3 has 11 amino acids. DNA for the CDR3: TGTGCCAGCAGTTTGAGTACTGAAGCTTTCTTT. This encodes CASSLSTEAFF.

This rearrangement joins TRBV2 to TRBJ2-3, with 10 bases fitting TRBD2. J gave up 4 bases and V 8 bases, and 12 bases lay outside the gene matches. Germline CDR1 is SNHLY and CDR2 is FYNNEI. The CDR3 covers 16 residues. In DNA, the CDR3 is TGTGCCAGCCCGGGGGGGCTAGCGGGAGAAGCAGATACGCAGTATTTT. Translation gives CASPGGLAGEADTQYF.

CDR3 protein: CASSPNQGLQETQYF. CDR3 coding DNA: TGTGCCAGCTCACCAAACCAGGGACTCCAAGAGACCCAGTACTTC. The chain carries TRBV18 and TRBJ2-5, with a possible D match to TRBD2 (6 bases). Germline CDR1 KGHSH, CDR2 LQKENI. The V and J ends lost 2 bases and 1 base respectively, with 11 bases between them. This CDR3 has 15 amino acids.

This sequence joins TRBV14 and TRBJ1-2; a weak D match, TRBD1 (5 bases). The CDR3 totals 13 residues. V was trimmed by 1 base and J by 4 bases, leaving 7 bases between them. Germline CDR1 and CDR2: SGHDN and FVKESK. CDR3 in DNA: TGTGCCAGCAGCCAAGGACAGTTCTATGGCTACACCTTC. This translates into CASSQGQFYGYTF. The variable domain in full, completed from reference TRBV14 and TRBJ1-2, reads EAGVTQFPSHSVIEKGQTVTLRCDPISGHDNLYWYRRVMGKEIKFLLHFVKESKQDESGMPNNRFLAERTGGTYSTLKVQPAELEDSGVYFCASSQGQFYGYTFGSGTRLTVV.

This chain joins TRBV4-3 and TRBJ2-5; 10 positions match TRBD2. CDR1 LGHNA and CDR2 YSLEER come from the germline V gene. After removal of 0 bases from V and 4 bases from J, the junction contained 5 bases not matched to a gene. The CDR3 has 16 residues. Here the CDR3 reads CASSQESGRALETQYF. The CDR3 region has the DNA TGCGCCAGCAGCCAAGAGAGCGGGAGGGCCTTAGAGACCCAGTACTTC.